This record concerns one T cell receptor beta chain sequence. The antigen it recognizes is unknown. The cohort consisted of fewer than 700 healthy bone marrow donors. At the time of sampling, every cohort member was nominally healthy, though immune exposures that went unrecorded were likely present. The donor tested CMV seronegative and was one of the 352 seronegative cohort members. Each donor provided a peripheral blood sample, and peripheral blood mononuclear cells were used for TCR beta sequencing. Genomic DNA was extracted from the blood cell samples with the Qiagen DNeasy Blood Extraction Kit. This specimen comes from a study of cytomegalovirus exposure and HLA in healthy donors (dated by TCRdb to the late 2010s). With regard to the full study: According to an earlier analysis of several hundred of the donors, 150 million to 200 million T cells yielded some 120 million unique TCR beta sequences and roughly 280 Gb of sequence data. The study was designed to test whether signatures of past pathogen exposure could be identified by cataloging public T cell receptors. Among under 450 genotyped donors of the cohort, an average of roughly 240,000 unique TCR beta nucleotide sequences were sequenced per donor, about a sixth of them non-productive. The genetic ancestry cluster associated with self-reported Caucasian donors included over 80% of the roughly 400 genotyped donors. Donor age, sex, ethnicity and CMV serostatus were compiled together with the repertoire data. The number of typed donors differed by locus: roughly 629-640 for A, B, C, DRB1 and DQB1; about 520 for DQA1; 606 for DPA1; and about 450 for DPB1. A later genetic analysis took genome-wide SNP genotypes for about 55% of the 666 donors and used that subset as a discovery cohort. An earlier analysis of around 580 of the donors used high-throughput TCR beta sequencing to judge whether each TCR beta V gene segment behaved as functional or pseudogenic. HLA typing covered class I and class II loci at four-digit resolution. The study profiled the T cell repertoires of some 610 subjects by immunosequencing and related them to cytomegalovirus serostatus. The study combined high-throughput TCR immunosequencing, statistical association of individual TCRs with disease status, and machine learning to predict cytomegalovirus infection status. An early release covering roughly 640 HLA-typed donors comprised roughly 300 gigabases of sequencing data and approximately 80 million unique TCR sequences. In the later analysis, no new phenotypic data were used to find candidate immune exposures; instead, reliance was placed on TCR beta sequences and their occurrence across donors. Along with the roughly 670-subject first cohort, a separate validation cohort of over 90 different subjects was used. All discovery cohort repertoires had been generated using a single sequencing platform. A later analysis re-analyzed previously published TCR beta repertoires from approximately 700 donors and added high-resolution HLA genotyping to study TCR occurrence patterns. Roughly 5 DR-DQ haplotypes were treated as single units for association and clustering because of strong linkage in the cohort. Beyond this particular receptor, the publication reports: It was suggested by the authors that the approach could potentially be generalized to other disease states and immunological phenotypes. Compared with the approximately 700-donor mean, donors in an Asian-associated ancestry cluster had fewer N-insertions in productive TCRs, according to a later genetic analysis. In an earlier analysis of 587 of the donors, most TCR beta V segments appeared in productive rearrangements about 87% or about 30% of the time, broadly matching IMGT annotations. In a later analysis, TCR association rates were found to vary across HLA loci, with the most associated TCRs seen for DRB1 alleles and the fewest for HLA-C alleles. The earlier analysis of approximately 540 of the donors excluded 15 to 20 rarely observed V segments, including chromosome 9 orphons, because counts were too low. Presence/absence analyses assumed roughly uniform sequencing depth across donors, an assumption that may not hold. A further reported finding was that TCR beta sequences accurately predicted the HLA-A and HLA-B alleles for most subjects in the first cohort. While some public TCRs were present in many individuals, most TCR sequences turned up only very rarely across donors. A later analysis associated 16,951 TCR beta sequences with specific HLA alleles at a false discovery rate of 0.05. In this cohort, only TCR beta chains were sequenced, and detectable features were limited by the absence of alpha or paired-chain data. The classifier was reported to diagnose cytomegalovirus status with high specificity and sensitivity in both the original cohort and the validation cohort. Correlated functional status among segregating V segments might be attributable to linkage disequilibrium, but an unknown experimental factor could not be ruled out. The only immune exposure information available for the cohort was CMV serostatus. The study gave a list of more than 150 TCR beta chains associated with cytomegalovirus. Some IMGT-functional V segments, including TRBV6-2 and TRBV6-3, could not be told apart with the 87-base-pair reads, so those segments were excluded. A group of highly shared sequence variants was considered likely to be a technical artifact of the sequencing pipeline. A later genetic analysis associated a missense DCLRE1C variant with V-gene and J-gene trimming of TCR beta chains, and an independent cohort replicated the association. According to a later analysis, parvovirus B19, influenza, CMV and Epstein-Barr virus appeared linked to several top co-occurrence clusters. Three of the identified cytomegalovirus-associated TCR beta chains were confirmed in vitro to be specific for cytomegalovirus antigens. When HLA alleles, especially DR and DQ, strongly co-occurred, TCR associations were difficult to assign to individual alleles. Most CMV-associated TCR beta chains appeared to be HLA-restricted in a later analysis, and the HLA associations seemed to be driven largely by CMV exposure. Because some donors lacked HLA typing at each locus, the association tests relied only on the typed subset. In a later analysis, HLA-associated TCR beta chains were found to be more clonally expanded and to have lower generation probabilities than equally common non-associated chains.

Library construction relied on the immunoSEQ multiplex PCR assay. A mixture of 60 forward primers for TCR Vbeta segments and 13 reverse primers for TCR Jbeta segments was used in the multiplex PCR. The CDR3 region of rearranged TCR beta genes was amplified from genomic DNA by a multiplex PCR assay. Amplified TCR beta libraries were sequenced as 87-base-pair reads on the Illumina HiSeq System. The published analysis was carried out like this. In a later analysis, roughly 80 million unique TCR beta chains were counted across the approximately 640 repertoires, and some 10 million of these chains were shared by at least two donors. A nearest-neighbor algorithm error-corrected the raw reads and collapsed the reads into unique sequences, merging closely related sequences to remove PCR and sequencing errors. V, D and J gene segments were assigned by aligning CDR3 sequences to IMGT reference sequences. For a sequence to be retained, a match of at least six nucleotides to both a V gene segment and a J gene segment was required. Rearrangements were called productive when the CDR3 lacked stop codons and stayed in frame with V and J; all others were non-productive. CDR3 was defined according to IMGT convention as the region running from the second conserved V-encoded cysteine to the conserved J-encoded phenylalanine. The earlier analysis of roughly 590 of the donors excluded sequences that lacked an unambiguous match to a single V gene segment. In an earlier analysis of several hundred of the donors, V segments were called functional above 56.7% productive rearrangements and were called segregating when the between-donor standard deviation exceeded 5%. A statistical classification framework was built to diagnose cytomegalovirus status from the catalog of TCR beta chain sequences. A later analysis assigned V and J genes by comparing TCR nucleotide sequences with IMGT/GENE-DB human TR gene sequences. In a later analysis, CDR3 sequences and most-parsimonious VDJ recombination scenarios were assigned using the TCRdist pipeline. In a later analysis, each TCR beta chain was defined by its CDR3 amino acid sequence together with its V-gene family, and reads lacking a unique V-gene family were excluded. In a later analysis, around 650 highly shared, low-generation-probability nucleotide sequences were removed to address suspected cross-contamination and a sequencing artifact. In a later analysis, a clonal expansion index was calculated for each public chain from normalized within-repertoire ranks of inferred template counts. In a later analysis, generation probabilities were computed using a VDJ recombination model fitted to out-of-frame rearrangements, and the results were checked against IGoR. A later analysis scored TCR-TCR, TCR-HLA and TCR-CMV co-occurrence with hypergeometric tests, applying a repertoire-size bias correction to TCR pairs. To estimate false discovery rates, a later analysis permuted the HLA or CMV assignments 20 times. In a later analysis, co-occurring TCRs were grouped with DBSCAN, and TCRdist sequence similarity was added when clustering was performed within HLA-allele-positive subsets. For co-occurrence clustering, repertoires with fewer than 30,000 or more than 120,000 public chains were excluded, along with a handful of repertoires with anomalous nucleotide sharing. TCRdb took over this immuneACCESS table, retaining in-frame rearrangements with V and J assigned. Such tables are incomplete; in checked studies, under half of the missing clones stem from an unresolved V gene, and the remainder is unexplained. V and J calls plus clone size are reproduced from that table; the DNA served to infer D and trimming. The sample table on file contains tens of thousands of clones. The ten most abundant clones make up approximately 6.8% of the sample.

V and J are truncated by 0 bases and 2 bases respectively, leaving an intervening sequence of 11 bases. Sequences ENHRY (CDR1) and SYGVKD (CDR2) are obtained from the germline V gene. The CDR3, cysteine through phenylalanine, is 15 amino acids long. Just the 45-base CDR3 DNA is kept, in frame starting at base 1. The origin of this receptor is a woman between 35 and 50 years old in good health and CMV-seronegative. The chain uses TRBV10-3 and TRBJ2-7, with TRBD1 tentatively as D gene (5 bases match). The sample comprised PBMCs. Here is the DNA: TGTGCCATCAGTGAGTCTACAGGAATACCCTACGAGCAGTACTTC. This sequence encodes CAISESTGIPYEQYF.